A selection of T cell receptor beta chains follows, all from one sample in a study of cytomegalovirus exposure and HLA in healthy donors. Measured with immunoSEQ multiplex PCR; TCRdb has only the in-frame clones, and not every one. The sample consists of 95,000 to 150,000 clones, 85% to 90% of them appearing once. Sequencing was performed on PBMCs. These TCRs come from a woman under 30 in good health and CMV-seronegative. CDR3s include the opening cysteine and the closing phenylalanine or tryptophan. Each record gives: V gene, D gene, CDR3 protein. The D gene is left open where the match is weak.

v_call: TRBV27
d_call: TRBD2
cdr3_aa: CASSPSGSLYEQYF

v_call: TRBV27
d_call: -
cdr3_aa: CASSSGNTEAFF

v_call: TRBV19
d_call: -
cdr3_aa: CASTGSGEQYF

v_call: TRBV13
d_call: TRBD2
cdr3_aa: CASSSIEREGGETQYF

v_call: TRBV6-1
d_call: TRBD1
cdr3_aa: CASSEGTGGWQPQHF

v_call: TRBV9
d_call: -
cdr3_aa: CASSVRGTVGEKLFF

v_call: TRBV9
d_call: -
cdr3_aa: CASSQRAGGSYNEQFF

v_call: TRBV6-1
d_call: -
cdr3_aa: CASNGGGRNTEAFF

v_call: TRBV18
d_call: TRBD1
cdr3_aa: CASSPDRAEPQHF

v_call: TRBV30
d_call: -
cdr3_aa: CAWRERGQSNF

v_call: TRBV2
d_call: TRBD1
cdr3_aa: CASRPWDRGAVYEQFF

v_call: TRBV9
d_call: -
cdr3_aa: CASSVGYSNQPQHF

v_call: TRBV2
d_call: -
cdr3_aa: CASSGDRSNYGYTF

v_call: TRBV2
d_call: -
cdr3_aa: CASQGYEQYF

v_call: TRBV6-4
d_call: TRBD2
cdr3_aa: CASSVSSGGASEQFF

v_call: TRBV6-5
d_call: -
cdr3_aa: CASSPKGYRGNTIYF

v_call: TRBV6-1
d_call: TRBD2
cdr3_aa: CASINGGSLLYEQYF

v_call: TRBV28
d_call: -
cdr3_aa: CASSAPIRVGGYEQYF

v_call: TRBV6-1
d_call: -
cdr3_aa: CASTRRELVGDTQYF

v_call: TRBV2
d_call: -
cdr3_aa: CASSDAYSETQYF

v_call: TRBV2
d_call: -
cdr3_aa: CASSEVRSSTDTQYF

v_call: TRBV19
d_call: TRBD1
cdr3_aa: CASNYRGRPYEQYF

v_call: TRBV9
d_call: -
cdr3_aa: CASSDRINTDTQYF

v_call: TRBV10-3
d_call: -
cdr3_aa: CAISGEMNTEAFF

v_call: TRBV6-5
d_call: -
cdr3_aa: CASSSTVQTQYF

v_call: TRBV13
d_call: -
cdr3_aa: CASSLQGGFTEAFF

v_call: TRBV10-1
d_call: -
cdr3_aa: CASSESSSTYEQYF

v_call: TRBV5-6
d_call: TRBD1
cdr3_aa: CASSPTGGTDTQYF

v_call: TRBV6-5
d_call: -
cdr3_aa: CASSYSQATYEQYF

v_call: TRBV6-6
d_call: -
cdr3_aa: CASSFGQLNQPQHF

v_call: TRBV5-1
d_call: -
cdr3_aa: CASSLQPAGGSEQYF

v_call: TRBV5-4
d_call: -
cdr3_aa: CASSFSPNTGELFF

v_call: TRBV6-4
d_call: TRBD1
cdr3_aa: CASSVSGGVGYTF

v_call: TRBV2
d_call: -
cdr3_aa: CASSEGAGVTYEQYF

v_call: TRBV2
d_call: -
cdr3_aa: CASSSKESGEAFF

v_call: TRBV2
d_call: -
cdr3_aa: CASSGGQMNTEAFF

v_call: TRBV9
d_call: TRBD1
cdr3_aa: CASSVVRPGGSPHTGELFF

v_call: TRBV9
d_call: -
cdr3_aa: CASSDSGSYSYEQYF

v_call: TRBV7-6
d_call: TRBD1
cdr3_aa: CASSPGTGSEEQYF

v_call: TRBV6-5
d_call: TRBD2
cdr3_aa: CASLGLAGAREQYF

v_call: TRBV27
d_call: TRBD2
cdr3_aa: CASSSPTSGRWAEQFF

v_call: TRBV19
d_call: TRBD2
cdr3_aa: CASSPGLVARYEQYF

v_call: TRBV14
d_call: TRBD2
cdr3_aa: CASSQRLSSGYYEQYF

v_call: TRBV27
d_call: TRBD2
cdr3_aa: CASTGRAANTGELFF